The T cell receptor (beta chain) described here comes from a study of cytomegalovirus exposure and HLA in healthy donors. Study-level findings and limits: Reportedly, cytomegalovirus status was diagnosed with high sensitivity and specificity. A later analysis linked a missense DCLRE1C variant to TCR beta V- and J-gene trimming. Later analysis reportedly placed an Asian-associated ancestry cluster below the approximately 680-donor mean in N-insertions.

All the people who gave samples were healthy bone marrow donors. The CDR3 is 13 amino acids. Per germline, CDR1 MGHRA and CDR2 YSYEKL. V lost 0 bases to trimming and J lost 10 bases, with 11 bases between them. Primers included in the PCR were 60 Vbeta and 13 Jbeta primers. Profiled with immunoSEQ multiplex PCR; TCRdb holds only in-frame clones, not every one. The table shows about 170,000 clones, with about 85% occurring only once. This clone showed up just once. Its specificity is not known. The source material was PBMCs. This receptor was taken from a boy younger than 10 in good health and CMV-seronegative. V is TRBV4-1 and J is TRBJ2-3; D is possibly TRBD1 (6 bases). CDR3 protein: CASSQDQGWAQYF. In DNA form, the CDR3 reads TGCGCCAGCAGCCAAGATCAGGGGTGGGCGCAGTATTTT.